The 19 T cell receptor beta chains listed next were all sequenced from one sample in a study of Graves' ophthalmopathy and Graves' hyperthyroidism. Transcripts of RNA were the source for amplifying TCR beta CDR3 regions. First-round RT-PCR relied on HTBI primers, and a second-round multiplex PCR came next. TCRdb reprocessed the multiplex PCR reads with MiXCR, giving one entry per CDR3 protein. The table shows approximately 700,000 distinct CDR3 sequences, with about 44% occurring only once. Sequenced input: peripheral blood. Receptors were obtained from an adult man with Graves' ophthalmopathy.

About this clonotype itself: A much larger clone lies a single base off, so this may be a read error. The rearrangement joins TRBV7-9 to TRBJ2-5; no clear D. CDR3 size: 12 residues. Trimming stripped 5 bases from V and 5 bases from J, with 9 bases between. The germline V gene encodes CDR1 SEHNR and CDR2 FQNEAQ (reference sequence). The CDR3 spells CASSVVMETQYF. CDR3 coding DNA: TGTGCCAGCAGCGTAGTTATGGAGACCCAGTACTTC.

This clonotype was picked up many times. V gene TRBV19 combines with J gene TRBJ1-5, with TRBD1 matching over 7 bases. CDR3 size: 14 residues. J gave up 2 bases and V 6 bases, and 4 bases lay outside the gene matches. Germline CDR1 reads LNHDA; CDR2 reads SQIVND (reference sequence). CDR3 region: CASSLTGRNQPQHF. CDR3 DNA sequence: TGTGCCAGTAGCCTGACAGGGCGCAATCAGCCCCAGCATTTT.

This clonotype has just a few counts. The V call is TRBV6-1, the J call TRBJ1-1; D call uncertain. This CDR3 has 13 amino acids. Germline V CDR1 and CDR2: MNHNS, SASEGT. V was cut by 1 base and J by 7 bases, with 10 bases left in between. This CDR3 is CASSEVGGFEAFF. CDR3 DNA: TGTGCCAGCAGTGAAGTGGGAGGTTTTGAAGCTTTCTTT.

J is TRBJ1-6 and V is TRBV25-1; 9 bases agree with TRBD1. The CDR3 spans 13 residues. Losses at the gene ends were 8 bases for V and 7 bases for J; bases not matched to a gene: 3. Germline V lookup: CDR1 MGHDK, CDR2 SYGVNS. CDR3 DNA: TGTGCCAGCGACACAGGGGGCAATTCACCCCTCCACTTT. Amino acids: CASDTGGNSPLHF. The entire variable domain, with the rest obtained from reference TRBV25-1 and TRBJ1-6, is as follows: EADIYQTPRYLVIGTGKKITLECSQTMGHDKMYWYQQDPGMELHLIHYSYGVNSTEKGDLSSESTVSRIRTEHFPLTLESARPSHTSQYLCASDTGGNSPLHFGNGTRLTVT.

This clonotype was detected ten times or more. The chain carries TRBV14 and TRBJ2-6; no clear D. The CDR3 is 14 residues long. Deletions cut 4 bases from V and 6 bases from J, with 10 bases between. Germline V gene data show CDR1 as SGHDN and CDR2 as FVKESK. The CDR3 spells CASSPYRQANVLTF. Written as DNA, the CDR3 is TGTGCCAGCAGCCCTTATCGACAGGCCAACGTCCTGACTTTC.

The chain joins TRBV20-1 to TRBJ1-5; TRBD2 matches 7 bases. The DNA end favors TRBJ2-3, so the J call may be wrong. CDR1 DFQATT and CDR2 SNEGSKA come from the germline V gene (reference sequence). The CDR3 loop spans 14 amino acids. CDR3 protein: CSARAGAGADTQYF. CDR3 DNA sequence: TGCAGTGCTAGAGCGGGTGCGGGGGCAGATACGCAGTATTTT.

The CDR3 loop is CASSQYNEACGYTF. The CDR3 nucleotides read TGTGCCAGCAGCCAATACAACGAGGCCTGTGGCTACACCTTC. This chain joins TRBV3-1 and TRBJ1-2; unclear D gene. In germline, CDR1 is LGHDT, CDR2 YNNKEL (reference sequence). CDR3 length: 14 amino acids. Trimming stripped 2 bases from V and 7 bases from J, with 14 bases between.

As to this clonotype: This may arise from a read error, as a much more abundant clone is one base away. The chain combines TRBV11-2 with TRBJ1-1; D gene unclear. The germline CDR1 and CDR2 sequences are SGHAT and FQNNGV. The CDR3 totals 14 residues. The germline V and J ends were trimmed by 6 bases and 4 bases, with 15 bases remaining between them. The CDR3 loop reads CASRADGGSTEAFF. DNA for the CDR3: TGTGCCAGCAGAGCGGACGGTGGAAGCACTGAAGCTTTCTTT. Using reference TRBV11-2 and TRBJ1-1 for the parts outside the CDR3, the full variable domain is EAGVAQSPRYKIIEKRQSVAFWCNPISGHATLYWYQQILGQGPKLLIQFQNNGVVDDSQLPKDRFSAERLKGVDSTLKIQPAKLEDSAVYLCASRADGGSTEAFFGQGTRLTVV.

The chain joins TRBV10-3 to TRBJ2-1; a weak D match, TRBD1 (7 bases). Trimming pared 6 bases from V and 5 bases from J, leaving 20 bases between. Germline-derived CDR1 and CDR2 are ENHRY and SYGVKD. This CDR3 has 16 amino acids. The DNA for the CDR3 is TGTGCCATCAGCTCCTTTCAGGGGGGACGTAACAATGAGCAGTTCTTC. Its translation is CAISSFQGGRNNEQFF.

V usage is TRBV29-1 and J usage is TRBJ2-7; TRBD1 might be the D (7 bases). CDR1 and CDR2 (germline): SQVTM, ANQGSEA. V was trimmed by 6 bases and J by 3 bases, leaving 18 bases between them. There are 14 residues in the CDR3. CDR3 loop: CSVGQEGDGYEQYF. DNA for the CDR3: TGCAGCGTCGGACAGGAGGGGGATGGCTACGAGCAGTACTTC.

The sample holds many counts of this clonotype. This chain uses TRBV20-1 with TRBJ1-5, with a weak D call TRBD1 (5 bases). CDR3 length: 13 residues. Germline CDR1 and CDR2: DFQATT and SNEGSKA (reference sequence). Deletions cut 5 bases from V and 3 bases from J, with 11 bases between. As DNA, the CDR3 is TGCAGTGCTGGTGGCAGGGACAATCAGCCCCAGCATTTT. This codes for CSAGGRDNQPQHF.

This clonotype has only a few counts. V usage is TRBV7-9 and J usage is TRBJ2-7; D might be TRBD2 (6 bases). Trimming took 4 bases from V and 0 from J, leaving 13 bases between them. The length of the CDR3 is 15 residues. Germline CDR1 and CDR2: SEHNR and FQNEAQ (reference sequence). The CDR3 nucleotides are TGTGCCAGCAGCTCCTATAGCGGAAGCTCCTACGAGCAGTACTTC. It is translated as CASSSYSGSSYEQYF.

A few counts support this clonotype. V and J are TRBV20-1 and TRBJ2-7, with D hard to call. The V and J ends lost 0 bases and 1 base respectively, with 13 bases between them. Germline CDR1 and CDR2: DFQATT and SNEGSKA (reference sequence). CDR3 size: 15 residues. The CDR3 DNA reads TGCAGTGCTAGAGATCGAACGGGTACGTCCTACGAGCAGTACTTC. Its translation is CSARDRTGTSYEQYF.

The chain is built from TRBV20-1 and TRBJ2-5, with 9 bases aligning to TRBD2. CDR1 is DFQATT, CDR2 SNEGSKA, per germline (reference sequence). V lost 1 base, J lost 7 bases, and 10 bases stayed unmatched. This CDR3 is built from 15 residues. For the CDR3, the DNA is TGCAGTGCTAGAGGACTAGCGGCGGAGTTGGGGACCCAGTACTTC. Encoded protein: CSARGLAAELGTQYF.

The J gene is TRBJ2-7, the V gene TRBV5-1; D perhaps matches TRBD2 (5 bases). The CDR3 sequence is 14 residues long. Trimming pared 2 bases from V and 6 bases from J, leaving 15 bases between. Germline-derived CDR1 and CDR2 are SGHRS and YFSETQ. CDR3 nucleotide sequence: TGCGCCAGCAGCTTCGGGCTAGCATCCCGCGAGCAGTACTTC. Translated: CASSFGLASREQYF.

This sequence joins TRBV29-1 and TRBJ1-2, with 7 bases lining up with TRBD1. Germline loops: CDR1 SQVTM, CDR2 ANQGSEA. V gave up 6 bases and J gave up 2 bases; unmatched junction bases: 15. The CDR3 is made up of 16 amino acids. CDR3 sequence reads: CSVLPTGNTLNYGYTF. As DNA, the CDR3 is TGCAGCGTCCTCCCGACAGGGAATACCTTAAACTATGGCTACACCTTC.

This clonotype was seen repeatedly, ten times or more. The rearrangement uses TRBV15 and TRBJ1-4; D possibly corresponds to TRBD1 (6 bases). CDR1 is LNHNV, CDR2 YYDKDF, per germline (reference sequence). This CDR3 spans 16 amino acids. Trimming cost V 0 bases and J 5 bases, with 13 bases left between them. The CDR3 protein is CATSRDLGGPNEKLFF. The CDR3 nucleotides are TGTGCCACCAGCAGAGATCTGGGGGGGCCCAATGAAAAACTGTTTTTT.

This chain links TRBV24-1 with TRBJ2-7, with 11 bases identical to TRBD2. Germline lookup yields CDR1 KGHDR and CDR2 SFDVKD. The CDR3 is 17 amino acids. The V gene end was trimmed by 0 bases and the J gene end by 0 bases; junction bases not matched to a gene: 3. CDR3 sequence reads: CATSDLTSGSYSYEQYF. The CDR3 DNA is TGTGCCACCAGTGATTTGACTAGCGGGAGCTACTCCTACGAGCAGTACTTC.

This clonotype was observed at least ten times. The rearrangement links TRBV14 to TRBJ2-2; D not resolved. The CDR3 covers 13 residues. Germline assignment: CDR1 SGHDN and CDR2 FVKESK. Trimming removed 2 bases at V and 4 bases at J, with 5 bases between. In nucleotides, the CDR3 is TGTGCCAGCAGCCAATGGGTCACCGGGGAGCTGTTTTTT. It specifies CASSQWVTGELFF.